This T cell receptor (beta chain) stems from a study of blood T cell repertoires in COVID-19 (dated by TCRdb to between 2020 and 2021). For the study in its entirety: The collaborator samples originated in the United States, Italy and Spain and spanned the acute and convalescent phases of COVID-19. The prospective study material was composed of cDNA or gDNA derived from T cells, B-cell-depleted T cells, or PBMCs. Deeply sampled blood TCRbeta repertoires from subjects exposed to, actively infected with, or recovered from COVID-19 were included in the dataset. The repertoires were released in a freely available public database meant as a resource for research on the immune response to SARS-CoV-2. Samples came from the ongoing ImmuneRACE study (first 160 participants) plus 1,254 subjects from 6 global collaborators. A de-identified subject ID, COVID-19 status, age in years and sex were almost always included in the sample metadata. Where available, HLA class I and class II types were taken from metadata supplied by the sample provider and were not determined by assay-based typing.

Study-wide conclusions, independent of this receptor: How much clinical and demographic metadata was included differed by source and by participant, and the metadata was provided uncurated.

The collaborating institutions used their own protocols to collect whole blood in K2EDTA tubes. For TCRbeta analysis, collaborators shipped samples as frozen whole blood, isolated PBMCs, or DNA extracted from either of those sample types. With regard to this clone: Its recognized antigen is unknown. No qualities accompany the bases; no much larger clone lies one base away.

TCRbeta CDR3 regions were amplified from genomic DNA by means of the immunoSEQ Assay, a bias-controlled multiplex PCR. In the paper's pipeline: The number of nucleated cells in each sample was estimated by amplification of reference gene primers within the assay. To quantify the absolute abundance of each unique TCRbeta CDR3 rearrangement, sequence reads were collapsed and filtered. For each sample, productive Simpson clonality was calculated by taking the square root of Simpson's diversity index across productive rearrangements. Here the immuneACCESS table is served through TCRdb, limited to in-frame sequences with V and J called. Missing clones are a known gap in these copies; in checked studies unresolved V genes cover under half, and the rest lacks a known reason. V, J and clone size reflect that table, while D and trimming were determined from the DNA. For this sample the table gives about 220,000 clones, of which over 80% were detected only once. The ten biggest clones cover around 4.7% of the sample.

Material for sequencing was peripheral blood. The receptor's source is a human donor in a cohort sampled during active COVID-19.

The CDR3: CASSPHQQPQHF. The sequenced DNA is TGTGCCAGCAGTCCCCATCAGCAGCCCCAGCATTTT. The rearrangement combines TRBV28 with TRBJ1-5; confidence is insufficient to name the D gene. The CDR3 holds 12 amino acids from the cysteine to the phenylalanine. The sequence is cut down to CDR3 DNA, 36 bases in frame from base 1. The junction carries 9 bases between V and J, which are trimmed by 5 bases and 7 bases respectively. CDR1 and CDR2 (MDHEN, SYDVKM) derive from the germline V gene.